The 28 T cell receptor beta chains given below trace back to one sample, sequenced in a study of OX40 agonist ivuxolimab in advanced cancers. The protocol was immunoSEQ multiplex PCR, while the TCRdb copy is restricted to in-frame clones and leaves out a portion. Of about 64,000 clones listed, 70% to 90% were seen once; the top ten hold about 1.3%. The input for sequencing was CD4+ or CD8+ T cells sorted from blood, taken in a trial of the OX40 agonist ivuxolimab. These TCRs come from an adult with an advanced solid tumor such as melanoma, head and neck, liver or kidney cancer.

This clone was seen once. The chain couples TRBV6-5 to TRBJ1-2; D possibly corresponds to TRBD1 (6 bases). Germline V CDR1 and CDR2: MNHEY, SVGAGI. V lost 3 bases and J lost 2, with 7 bases in between. This CDR3 is built from 13 residues. CDR3 in DNA: TGTGCCAGCAGTTATACAGGGAACTATGGCTACACCTTC. Translated, it gives CASSYTGNYGYTF.

The V call is TRBV5-4, the J call TRBJ2-1; 9 bases agree with TRBD1. Germline V gives CDR1 SGHNT, CDR2 YYREEE (reference sequence). V shed 4 bases and J 4 bases; nucleotides not matched to a gene: 6. The CDR3 sequence is 15 residues long. The DNA of the CDR3 is TGTGCCAGCAGCCGGACAGGGGCCAATTACAATGAGCAGTTCTTC. Translating gives CASSRTGANYNEQFF. Full variable domain (rest looked up from reference TRBV5-4 and TRBJ2-1): ETGVTQSPTHLIKTRGQQVTLRCSSQSGHNTVSWYQQALGQGPQFIFQYYREEENGRGNFPPRFSGLQFPNYSSELNVNALELDDSALYLCASSRTGANYNEQFFGPGTRLTVL.

The rearrangement uses TRBV5-5 and TRBJ1-1; 7 bases match TRBD1. Germline V gene lookup returns CDR1 SGHKS and CDR2 YYEKEE (reference sequence). This CDR3 has 17 amino acids. V was clipped by 0 bases and J by 1 base; unmatched bases: 9. The CDR3 DNA follows: TGTGCCAGCAGCTTGGTGCCAGGGGGAAAAGGGAACACTGAAGCTTTCTTT. It yields the protein CASSLVPGGKGNTEAFF.

The genes are TRBV4-1 and TRBJ2-1; 7 positions match TRBD1. CDR3 size: 16 residues. The germline gives CDR1 MGHRA, CDR2 YSYEKL. Trimming cost V 4 bases and J 3 bases; bases outside gene matches: 9. CDR3 sequence reads: CASSPPDRSLYNEQFF. CDR3 coding DNA: TGCGCCAGCAGCCCCCCGGACAGGTCCCTCTACAATGAGCAGTTCTTC.

This clone came up once. The chain has TRBV10-3 and TRBJ1-5, with a tentative D call TRBD1 (6 bases). The length of the CDR3 is 14 residues. Germline assignment: CDR1 ENHRY and CDR2 SYGVKD. Trimming shortened V by 2 bases and J by 4 bases, and 9 bases separated the two germline ends. CDR3 protein: CAISEAGANQPQHF. The CDR3 nucleotides read TGTGCCATCAGTGAGGCGGGGGCAAATCAGCCCCAGCATTTT.

The chain uses TRBV6-5 and TRBJ2-3; D unclear. The V gene lost 4 bases and the J gene lost 4 bases, with 15 bases spanning the gap. Germline V gene sequence: CDR1 MNHEY, CDR2 SVGAGI. The CDR3 totals 15 residues. CDR3 residues: CASSSGRTGSDTQYF. The CDR3 coding sequence is TGTGCCAGCAGTTCCGGTCGGACGGGCTCAGATACGCAGTATTTT.

The chain links TRBV6-5 to TRBJ2-2, with 7 bases that match TRBD1. With V trimmed by 4 bases and J by 3 bases, 2 bases remained unmatched. This CDR3 region has 14 residues. Germline-derived CDR1 and CDR2 are MNHEY and SVGAGI. This chain's CDR3 is CASSFRGYTGELFF. The CDR3 DNA reads TGTGCCAGCAGTTTCAGGGGGTACACCGGGGAGCTGTTTTTT.

The rearrangement joins TRBV25-1 to TRBJ1-2; 8 bases align to TRBD1. Germline lookup yields CDR1 MGHDK and CDR2 SYGVNS. V lost 6 bases, J lost 4 bases, and 10 bases stayed unmatched. The CDR3 has 15 amino acids. CDR3 sequence: CASRLSYRGCYGYTF. The CDR3 DNA reads TGTGCCAGCAGATTATCTTACAGGGGGTGCTATGGCTACACCTTC.

The CDR3 spells CASSRRLAGVKTDTQYF. The CDR3 DNA reads TGCGCCAGCAGCCGACGACTAGCGGGAGTAAAGACAGATACGCAGTATTTT. The chain couples TRBV4-3 to TRBJ2-3; TRBD2 matches 12 bases. The ends lost 4 bases at V and 3 bases at J; junction bases unmatched: 8. Germline CDR1 and CDR2: LGHNA and YSLEER. There are 17 residues in the CDR3.

V and J are TRBV2 and TRBJ1-1; the D gene is possibly TRBD1 (5 bases). Germline CDR1 and CDR2: SNHLY and FYNNEI. The CDR3 has 14 residues. V was cut by 6 bases and J by 4 bases, with 15 bases left in between. In DNA form, the CDR3 reads TGTGCCAGCAGAGCCGACAGCTGGCGCACTGAAGCTTTCTTT. Its protein is CASRADSWRTEAFF.

This clone was picked up a small number of times. The chain combines TRBV11-2 with TRBJ2-7; D gene ambiguous. V was trimmed by 1 base and J by 6 bases, leaving 7 bases between them. The germline V gene has CDR1 SGHAT and CDR2 FQNNGV. This CDR3 comprises 12 residues. CDR3 in amino acids: CASSLVRAEQYF. The CDR3 nucleotides read TGTGCCAGCAGCTTAGTACGGGCCGAGCAGTACTTC.

Within the sample, this clone is medium-sized. The chain recombines TRBV18 with TRBJ2-2; D might be TRBD2 (5 bases). Germline V gene sequence: CDR1 KGHSH, CDR2 LQKENI. Trimming removed 1 base from V and 3 bases from J, with 18 bases in between. The CDR3 covers 18 residues. This chain's CDR3 is CASSPRTLTRGDTGELFF. CDR3 in DNA: TGTGCCAGCTCACCACGGACTCTGACCCGTGGGGACACCGGGGAGCTGTTTTTT.

The rearrangement links TRBV30 to TRBJ2-7; D gene unclear. This CDR3 contains 13 residues. Germline V gene sequence: CDR1 GTSNPN, CDR2 SVGIG (reference sequence). V was cut by 4 bases and J by 4 bases, with 14 bases left in between. CDR3 amino acids: CAWKVAGRYEQYF. The DNA for the CDR3 is TGTGCCTGGAAGGTCGCAGGAAGGTACGAGCAGTACTTC.

V usage is TRBV15 and J usage is TRBJ1-6; D ambiguous. From germline, CDR1 is LNHNV and CDR2 YYDKDF (reference sequence). This CDR3 contains 13 residues. V was clipped by 5 bases and J by 11 bases, with 13 bases between them. The DNA of the CDR3 is TGTGCCACCAGCCGCGGACGGTCTCCACCCCTCCACTTT. Translated: CATSRGRSPPLHF.

The J gene is TRBJ2-5, the V gene TRBV6-1; 7 bases align to TRBD2. The junction had 15 bases not matched to a gene; V was cut back by 0 bases and J by 8 bases. This CDR3 comprises 17 residues. Germline V lookup: CDR1 MNHNS, CDR2 SASEGT. The CDR3 nucleotides read TGTGCCAGCAGTGAAGCGAGCGGGGTGATAGCAAGAGATACCCAGTACTTC. Residues: CASSEASGVIARDTQYF.

This chain joins TRBV29-1 and TRBJ1-5; 8 bases agree with TRBD1. In germline, CDR1 is SQVTM, CDR2 ANQGSEA. The V gene end was trimmed by 6 bases and the J gene end by 2 bases; junction bases not matched to a gene: 9. CDR3 length equals 15 residues. The CDR3 nucleotides read TGCAGCGTCAGCCAGGGGGCACTGGGCAATCAGCCCCAGCATTTT. It translates to CSVSQGALGNQPQHF.

The rearrangement joins TRBV10-3 to TRBJ2-1, with D tentatively TRBD2 (5 bases). The germline V gene has CDR1 ENHRY and CDR2 SYGVKD. This CDR3 spans 14 amino acids. The V gene lost 3 bases and the J gene lost 3 bases, with 9 bases spanning the gap. The CDR3 sequence is CAISDPGDYNEQFF. DNA for the CDR3: TGTGCCATCAGTGACCCCGGGGACTACAATGAGCAGTTCTTC.

Note on this clone: At one of its ends the junction is not consistent with the germline gene, which may arise from a read error. The chain joins TRBV5-6 to TRBJ1-5; the D gene is possibly TRBD1 (6 bases). The length of the CDR3 is 14 residues. Germline loops: CDR1 SGHDT, CDR2 YYEEEE. Here the CDR3 reads CASSFQGRNRPQHF. As DNA, the CDR3 is TGTGCCAGCAGCTTCCAGGGGAGAAATCGGCCCCAGCATTTT.

This clone was counted between two and nine times. The V call is TRBV6-1, the J call TRBJ2-5; 9 positions match TRBD2. V shed 1 base, J shed 1 base, and the junction held 4 bases outside the gene matches. The CDR3 is 16 residues long. Germline CDR1 is MNHNS and CDR2 is SASEGT. DNA of the CDR3: TGTGCCAGCAGTGAAGGGGTTAGCGGGGGCCAAGAGACCCAGTACTTC. Residues: CASSEGVSGGQETQYF.

The chain carries TRBV6-6 and TRBJ1-4, with 7 nucleotides matching TRBD1. The CDR3 consists of 13 residues. V shed 2 bases, J shed 8 bases, and the junction held 2 bases outside the gene matches. Germline V lookup: CDR1 MNHNY, CDR2 SVGAGI (reference sequence). The CDR3 nucleotides are TGTGCCAGCAGTTACGCAGGGGGGGAAAAACTGTTTTTT. It codes for CASSYAGGEKLFF.

V gene TRBV5-1 combines with J gene TRBJ2-5, with TRBD1 identical over 7 bases. The CDR3 runs to 17 residues. Trimming removed 0 bases from V and 1 base from J; junction bases left unmatched: 9. Germline assignment: CDR1 SGHRS and CDR2 YFSETQ. The chain's CDR3 is CASSLGVGDRSQETQYF. The CDR3 coding sequence is TGCGCCAGCAGCTTGGGGGTTGGGGACAGAAGCCAAGAGACCCAGTACTTC.

This clone was seen just once. This rearrangement joins TRBV6-1 to TRBJ2-7; D perhaps matches TRBD2 (6 bases). Trimming cost V 8 bases and J 1 base, with 9 bases left between them. The V gene's germline CDR1 is MNHNS and CDR2 SASEGT. CDR3 length: 12 amino acids. CDR3 nucleotides: TGTGCCAGCCGGGACTTTTCCTACGAGCAGTACTTC. It encodes CASRDFSYEQYF.

The V gene is TRBV16, the J gene TRBJ2-1; 7 positions agree with TRBD1. From germline, CDR1 is KGHSY and CDR2 FQNENV. CDR3 length: 15 amino acids. Trimming removed 2 bases from V and 2 bases from J; junction bases left unmatched: 3. DNA for the CDR3: TGTGCCAGCAGCCAACGGGACAGAACCTACAATGAGCAGTTCTTC. As protein: CASSQRDRTYNEQFF.

This chain uses TRBV9 with TRBJ2-2; TRBD2 is a possible D gene (6 bases). Deletions cut 4 bases from V and 5 bases from J, with 15 bases between. CDR1 and CDR2 from the germline V gene are SGDLS and YYNGEE. The CDR3 covers 15 residues. CDR3 bases: TGTGCCAGCAGCCCTTTCGATGGGGGGACCGGGGAGCTGTTTTTT. Protein sequence: CASSPFDGGTGELFF. The entire variable domain, with the rest obtained from reference TRBV9 and TRBJ2-2, is as follows: DSGVTQTPKHLITATGQRVTLRCSPRSGDLSVYWYQQSLDQGLQFLIQYYNGEERAKGNILERFSAQQFPDLHSELNLSSLELGDSALYFCASSPFDGGTGELFFGEGSRLTVL.

The chain employs TRBV5-1 and TRBJ2-3; 7 bases are a match to TRBD1. Germline CDR1 is SGHRS and CDR2 is YFSETQ. After removal of 4 bases from V and 5 bases from J, the junction contained 7 bases not matched to a gene. The CDR3 extends over 14 amino acids. CDR3 in amino acids: CASSQDRPLDTQYF. Here the CDR3 DNA reads TGCGCCAGCAGCCAGGACAGGCCCCTAGATACGCAGTATTTT.

V usage is TRBV9 and J usage is TRBJ1-6; TRBD1 might be the D (5 bases). From germline, CDR1 is SGDLS and CDR2 YYNGEE. This CDR3 region has 14 residues. With 6 bases removed from V and 7 bases from J, the gap between germline ends came to 14 bases. The DNA for the CDR3 is TGTGCCAGCAATCAGCAGGGTGGGAATTCACCCCTCCACTTT. Translated, it gives CASNQQGGNSPLHF.

The chain has TRBV28 and TRBJ2-2, with TRBD1 as a possible D gene (6 bases). The CDR3 runs 16 residues. V gave up 6 bases and J gave up 3 bases, with 17 bases separating them. The V gene's germline CDR1 is MDHEN and CDR2 SYDVKM. CDR3 residues: CASSPYRASDTGELFF. The CDR3, as DNA: TGTGCCAGCAGCCCATACAGGGCTTCGGACACCGGGGAGCTGTTTTTT.

The chain has TRBV7-8 and TRBJ1-2; 7 bases are a match to TRBD1. With V trimmed by 2 bases and J by 5 bases, 5 bases remained unmatched. CDR1 SGHVS and CDR2 FQNEAQ come from the germline V gene. The CDR3 length is 14 residues. CDR3 sequence: CASSLQGGRYGYTF. CDR3 in DNA: TGTGCCAGCAGCTTACAAGGGGGCCGGTATGGCTACACCTTC.